The clone carrying this T cell receptor (beta chain) was counted a few times. The sample belongs to a study of identical twins. V gave up 4 bases and J gave up 3 bases, with 19 bases separating them. Per the germline V gene, CDR1 is DFQATT and CDR2 is SNEGSKA (reference sequence). The CDR3 covers 16 residues. A single record per CDR3 protein comes from TCRdb applying MiXCR to the 5' RACE reads. The sample consists of over 550,000 distinct CDR3 sequences, just over 7% of them appearing once. These same data were also listed under a study on yellow fever vaccine responses in identical twins. Per that study: Twins reportedly had a vaccine T cell response that seemed partly convergent, partly personalized.

The clonotype originates from a woman aged 18-35 years in good health. Sample: PBMCs. The chain joins TRBV20-1 to TRBJ1-3; weak D call: TRBD1 (6 bases). CDR3 in DNA: TGCAGTGCTACCCCCTGGACGGGGGCATATGGAAACACCATATATTTT. It codes for CSATPWTGAYGNTIYF.